A single sample gave rise to the 20 T cell receptor beta chains below, sequenced in a study of cytomegalovirus exposure and HLA in healthy donors. Researchers ran the PCR with 60 Vbeta and 13 Jbeta primers. TCRdb's copy holds only in-frame clones and misses some; the assay was immunoSEQ multiplex PCR. This repertoire shows more than 35,000 clones, almost 70% found once; its top ten account for around 4%. Input material: PBMCs. These receptors originate from a middle-aged man in good health and CMV-seronegative.

V and J are TRBV5-1 and TRBJ1-1; D might be TRBD1 (5 bases). Between the trimmed V and J ends, which lost 4 bases and 1 base, there was a span of 11 bases. CDR3 length: 14 amino acids. Per germline, CDR1 SGHRS and CDR2 YFSETQ. Here the CDR3 reads CASSRGQGNTEAFF. Here the CDR3 DNA reads TGCGCCAGCAGCCGCGGACAAGGGAACACTGAAGCTTTCTTT. The full variable domain, in which reference TRBV5-1 and TRBJ1-1 provide the parts outside the CDR3, is KAGVTQTPRYLIKTRGQQVTLSCSPISGHRSVSWYQQTPGQGLQFLFEYFSETQRNKGNFPGRFSGRQFSNSRSEMNVSTLELGDSALYLCASSRGQGNTEAFFGQGTRLTVV.

The J gene is TRBJ2-5, the V gene TRBV5-4; 8 nucleotides line up with TRBD1. V lost 1 base to trimming and J lost 6 bases; unmatched junction nucleotides: 2. Germline assignment: CDR1 SGHNT and CDR2 YYREEE (reference sequence). The CDR3 is 13 amino acids. This CDR3 reads CASSLQGAKTQYF. The CDR3 nucleotides read TGTGCCAGCAGCTTGCAGGGGGCCAAGACCCAGTACTTC.

This clone was counted a few times. The V call is TRBV5-4, the J call TRBJ2-5, with 7 bases fitting TRBD1. Germline V gene sequence: CDR1 SGHNT, CDR2 YYREEE (reference sequence). CDR3 length: 14 amino acids. Germline trimming cut 4 bases from V and 0 bases from J; bases unmatched to any gene: 3. CDR3 in DNA: TGTGCCAGCAGCCAGGACAGGTACCAAGAGACCCAGTACTTC. This encodes CASSQDRYQETQYF.

V usage is TRBV6-5 and J usage is TRBJ2-3; 7 bases match TRBD2. Germline CDR1 is MNHEY and CDR2 is SVGAGI. The trim removed 3 bases at V and 5 bases at J, leaving 5 bases unmatched. The CDR3 spans 14 residues. The CDR3 DNA reads as TGTGCCAGCAGTTATGGGACTAACGGAGATACGCAGTATTTT. Translated: CASSYGTNGDTQYF.

This chain connects TRBV19 to TRBJ2-2; tentatively, D is TRBD1 (6 bases). CDR1 and CDR2 (germline): LNHDA, SQIVND (reference sequence). V was pared by 10 bases and J by 5 bases, with 11 bases between. There are 12 residues in the CDR3. CDR3 coding DNA: TGTGCCAACAGGGTTCGGACCGGGGAGCTGTTTTTT. This gives the protein CANRVRTGELFF.

The chain joins TRBV5-1 to TRBJ2-1, with D tentatively TRBD1 (6 bases). Germline V lookup: CDR1 SGHRS, CDR2 YFSETQ. The V end lost 4 bases, the J end lost 0 bases, and 14 bases lay between the germline ends. The CDR3 extends over 16 amino acids. CDR3 residues: CASSADRASSYNEQFF. The CDR3 DNA reads TGCGCCAGCAGCGCGGACAGAGCGAGCTCCTACAATGAGCAGTTCTTC.

J is TRBJ2-1 and V is TRBV14, with TRBD1 as a possible D gene (5 bases). CDR3 length equals 17 residues. Deletions cut 0 bases from V and 7 bases from J, with 19 bases between. Per germline, CDR1 SGHDN and CDR2 FVKESK. The CDR3 DNA reads TGTGCCAGCAGCCAAGATAGGGGTAATCAAGGGTGGAATGAGCAGTTCTTC. This codes for CASSQDRGNQGWNEQFF.

The V gene is TRBV25-1, the J gene TRBJ2-1; a weak D match, TRBD1 (5 bases). Trimming took off 5 bases at V and 10 bases at J, with 15 bases between the two ends. Germline lookup yields CDR1 MGHDK and CDR2 SYGVNS. The CDR3 length is 13 residues. Here the CDR3 reads CASSPSQVGEQFF. The DNA for the CDR3 is TGTGCCAGCAGTCCCTCACAGGTCGGGGAGCAGTTCTTC. Using reference TRBV25-1 and TRBJ2-1 for the parts outside the CDR3, the full variable domain is EADIYQTPRYLVIGTGKKITLECSQTMGHDKMYWYQQDPGMELHLIHYSYGVNSTEKGDLSSESTVSRIRTEHFPLTLESARPSHTSQYLCASSPSQVGEQFFGPGTRLTVL.

The chain couples TRBV7-8 to TRBJ2-3; the D gene is possibly TRBD2 (6 bases). With 5 bases removed from V and 6 bases from J, the gap between germline ends came to 15 bases. Germline V lookup: CDR1 SGHVS, CDR2 FQNEAQ. The CDR3 covers 14 residues. The CDR3 sequence: CASSAGTLSDTQYF. For the CDR3, the DNA is TGTGCCAGCAGCGCCGGGACTTTGTCGGATACGCAGTATTTT.

This clone came up a few times. This chain links TRBV2 with TRBJ1-6; the D is unclear. The CDR3 consists of 13 residues. Germline V lookup: CDR1 SNHLY, CDR2 FYNNEI. V lost 9 bases and J lost 0, with 6 bases in between. CDR3 amino acids: CARQSSYNSPLHF. In DNA form, the CDR3 reads TGTGCCAGACAAAGCTCCTATAATTCACCCCTCCACTTT. The full variable domain, its missing parts supplied by reference TRBV2 and TRBJ1-6, is EPEVTQTPSHQVTQMGQEVILRCVPISNHLYFYWYRQILGQKVEFLVSFYNNEISEKSEIFDDQFSVERPDGSNFTLKIRSTKLEDSAMYFCARQSSYNSPLHFGNGTRLTVT.

J is TRBJ2-2 and V is TRBV10-3; 9 nucleotides agree with TRBD1. This CDR3 contains 18 residues. J lost 0 bases, V lost 3 bases, and 8 bases had no gene match. Germline V gene data show CDR1 as ENHRY and CDR2 as SYGVKD. The CDR3 DNA reads as TGTGCCATCAGTGATCCGGACAGGGGCCGCTCGAACACCGGGGAGCTGTTTTTT. Protein: CAISDPDRGRSNTGELFF.

A single count supports this clone. CDR3 bases: TGTGCCAGCAGCCAAGATCGGTATGGCTACACCTTC. It specifies CASSQDRYGYTF. The chain links TRBV14 to TRBJ1-2; D not certain. The CDR3 runs to 12 residues. Trimming removed 0 bases at V and 5 bases at J, with 4 bases between. Germline CDR1 reads SGHDN; CDR2 reads FVKESK.

The gene calls are TRBV5-4 and TRBJ1-2; tentative D call: TRBD1 (6 bases). The CDR3 extends over 11 amino acids. CDR1 and CDR2 from the germline V gene are SGHNT and YYREEE (reference sequence). The V gene lost 10 bases and the J gene lost 6 bases, with 13 bases spanning the gap. The DNA for the CDR3 is TGTGCCCGAAAGGGGGTGGATGGCTACACCTTC. It is translated as CARKGVDGYTF.

The chain recombines TRBV6-1 with TRBJ1-1; 8 bases match TRBD1. V shed 6 bases, J shed 4 bases, and the junction held 7 bases outside the gene matches. Looked up from germline, CDR1 is MNHNS and CDR2 is SASEGT. This CDR3 is 14 amino acids long. CDR3 sequence: CASRGQGGGTEAFF. DNA for the CDR3: TGTGCCAGCAGAGGACAGGGCGGAGGCACTGAAGCTTTCTTT.

The chain employs TRBV2 and TRBJ1-1; D might be TRBD1 (5 bases). V lost 3 bases and J lost 8, with 19 bases in between. The CDR3 spans 15 residues. CDR1 and CDR2 (germline): SNHLY, FYNNEI. The CDR3 protein is CASSETRGEAREAFF. The CDR3 DNA reads TGTGCCAGCAGTGAGACCCGGGGGGAGGCTAGGGAAGCTTTCTTT.

CDR3: CASRDRSGEKLFF. CDR3 in DNA: TGTGCCAGCAGGGACAGGAGTGGTGAAAAACTGTTTTTT. V and J are TRBV28 and TRBJ1-4; TRBD1 matches 7 bases. After removal of 6 bases from V and 7 bases from J, the junction contained 5 bases not matched to a gene. This CDR3 has 13 amino acids. Per the germline V gene, CDR1 is MDHEN and CDR2 is SYDVKM.

The chain joins TRBV7-2 to TRBJ1-3; 9 bases are shared with TRBD1. Germline V gene sequence: CDR1 SGHTA, CDR2 FQGNSA. The CDR3 contains 14 residues. The junction had 4 bases not matched to a gene; V was cut back by 7 bases and J by 3 bases. DNA for the CDR3: TGTGCCAGCACCCACAGGGGGCTTGGAAACACCATATATTTT. Protein sequence: CASTHRGLGNTIYF.

The gene calls are TRBV5-1 and TRBJ2-7, with 11 positions matching TRBD1. The CDR3 has 14 residues. In germline, CDR1 is SGHRS, CDR2 YFSETQ. Trimming removed 4 bases from V and 4 bases from J; junction bases left unmatched: 4. CDR3 bases: TGCGCCAGCAGCAGGACAGGGGGCGGATACGAGCAGTACTTC. Amino acids: CASSRTGGGYEQYF. Full variable domain (remainder filled in from reference TRBV5-1 and TRBJ2-7): KAGVTQTPRYLIKTRGQQVTLSCSPISGHRSVSWYQQTPGQGLQFLFEYFSETQRNKGNFPGRFSGRQFSNSRSEMNVSTLELGDSALYLCASSRTGGGYEQYFGPGTRLTVT.

V is TRBV5-1 and J is TRBJ1-1; 9 positions agree with TRBD1. The J segment lost 5 bases and the V segment lost 0 bases, leaving 8 bases of the junction unmatched. Looked up from germline, CDR1 is SGHRS and CDR2 is YFSETQ. The CDR3 totals 16 residues. The CDR3 is CASSLGGGQGRTEAFF. The CDR3 DNA reads TGCGCCAGCAGCTTGGGGGGGGGACAGGGAAGGACTGAAGCTTTCTTT.

This sequence joins TRBV5-4 and TRBJ2-3, with 12 bases that match TRBD2. Trimming cost V 2 bases and J 0 bases; bases outside gene matches: 7. The length of the CDR3 is 18 residues. Per germline, CDR1 SGHNT and CDR2 YYREEE (reference sequence). This chain's CDR3 is CASSFPSGGAGSTDTQYF. DNA for the CDR3: TGTGCCAGCAGCTTCCCTAGCGGGGGGGCCGGGAGCACAGATACGCAGTATTTT.